A selection of T cell receptor beta chains follows, all from one sample in a study of cytomegalovirus exposure and HLA in healthy donors. TCRdb's table, derived via immunoSEQ multiplex PCR, lists solely in-frame clones and lacks some. This sample yields approximately 150,000 clones, of which 66% are seen a single time; around 6.3% belongs to the top ten. The sequenced material came from PBMCs. The source of these receptors is an older woman in good health and CMV-seronegative. Each CDR3 is given with its conserved first and last residue. A D gene is named only where the DNA matches it firmly. Only part of the rows carry a size: once, few, many, or a class if the clone is expanded.

j_call: TRBJ1-5
clone_size: few
cdr3_length: 13
d_call: TRBD1
v_call: TRBV19
cdr3_aa: CASSIAPGGAQHF
cdr3_nt: TGTGCCAGTAGTATAGCCCCAGGGGGAGCCCAGCATTTT

j_call: TRBJ2-7
clone_size: NA
cdr3_length: 14
d_call: TRBD1
v_call: TRBV5-6
cdr3_aa: CASPGQGVSYEQYF
cdr3_nt: TGTGCCAGCCCGGGACAGGGGGTCTCCTACGAGCAGTACTTC

j_call: TRBJ2-3
clone_size: few
cdr3_length: 17
d_call: NA
v_call: TRBV21-1
cdr3_aa: CASSKGTGRGLTDTQYF
cdr3_nt: TGTGCCAGCAGCAAAGGAACCGGGCGGGGACTCACAGATACGCAGTATTTT

j_call: TRBJ1-4
clone_size: NA
cdr3_length: 17
d_call: TRBD1
v_call: TRBV5-1
cdr3_aa: CASSPSPGQGFTEKLFF
cdr3_nt: TGCGCCAGCAGCCCTAGTCCGGGACAGGGGTTTACTGAAAAACTGTTTTTT

j_call: TRBJ2-7
clone_size: NA
cdr3_length: 14
d_call: TRBD1
v_call: TRBV7-2
cdr3_aa: CASSSDRARGEQYF
cdr3_nt: TGTGCCAGCAGCTCTGACAGGGCCAGGGGCGAGCAGTACTTC

j_call: TRBJ1-5
clone_size: NA
cdr3_length: 13
d_call: NA
v_call: TRBV5-4
cdr3_aa: CASSRDTKQPQHF
cdr3_nt: TGTGCCAGCAGCCGGGACACGAAACAGCCCCAGCATTTT

j_call: TRBJ2-7
clone_size: few
cdr3_length: 16
d_call: TRBD1
v_call: TRBV19
cdr3_aa: CASRLYWGQGYHEQYF
cdr3_nt: TGTGCCAGTAGGCTTTACTGGGGACAGGGTTACCACGAGCAGTACTTC

j_call: TRBJ2-3
clone_size: NA
cdr3_length: 15
d_call: TRBD2
v_call: TRBV7-9
cdr3_aa: CASSLGLAGADTQYF
cdr3_nt: TGTGCCAGCAGCTTAGGACTAGCGGGGGCAGATACGCAGTATTTT

j_call: TRBJ2-1
clone_size: NA
cdr3_length: 17
d_call: TRBD1
v_call: TRBV5-3
cdr3_aa: CARSEDRGGISYNEQFF
cdr3_nt: TGTGCCAGAAGCGAAGACAGGGGTGGTATTTCCTACAATGAGCAGTTCTTC

j_call: TRBJ2-2
clone_size: NA
cdr3_length: 13
d_call: NA
v_call: TRBV4-3
cdr3_aa: CASSQAGWGELFF
cdr3_nt: TGCGCCAGCAGCCAAGCGGGTTGGGGGGAGCTGTTTTTT

j_call: TRBJ1-1
clone_size: once
cdr3_length: 17
d_call: NA
v_call: TRBV18
cdr3_aa: CASSPQPPQSGNTEAFF
cdr3_nt: TGTGCCAGCTCACCACAACCCCCCCAATCGGGGAACACTGAAGCTTTCTTT

j_call: TRBJ1-1
clone_size: NA
cdr3_length: 13
d_call: TRBD1
v_call: TRBV29-1
cdr3_aa: CSVARGQGTEAFF
cdr3_nt: TGCAGCGTTGCGAGGGGGCAGGGCACTGAAGCTTTCTTT

j_call: TRBJ1-1
clone_size: NA
cdr3_length: 14
d_call: TRBD1
v_call: TRBV10-3
cdr3_aa: CAISPTGERTEAFF
cdr3_nt: TGTGCCATCAGTCCGACAGGGGAGAGAACTGAAGCTTTCTTT

j_call: TRBJ1-3
clone_size: NA
cdr3_length: 15
d_call: NA
v_call: TRBV10-3
cdr3_aa: CAISEPGTTGNTIYF
cdr3_nt: TGTGCCATCAGTGAGCCCGGGACAACTGGAAACACCATATATTTT

j_call: TRBJ1-3
clone_size: NA
cdr3_length: 16
d_call: TRBD1
v_call: TRBV19
cdr3_aa: CASRFGRGSSGNTIYF
cdr3_nt: TGTGCCAGTAGGTTTGGCAGGGGGTCTTCTGGAAACACCATATATTTT

j_call: TRBJ2-1
clone_size: NA
cdr3_length: 11
d_call: NA
v_call: TRBV9
cdr3_aa: CASSALGRQFF
cdr3_nt: TGTGCCAGCAGCGCCCTAGGAAGGCAGTTCTTC